Each of the 9 T cell receptor beta chains below was sequenced from the same sample in a study of CD8 T cells in ankylosing spondylitis. TCRdb called the 5' RACE reads again in MiXCR, with one record for every CDR3 protein. The sample has 200,000 to 300,000 distinct CDR3 sequences, under 12% seen once. Sequencing input: blood, either unsorted or a sorted T cell fraction (not recorded which). All receptors derive from a male donor with ankylosing spondylitis or in good health (not recorded which).

The rearrangement links TRBV14 to TRBJ2-7; possible D gene TRBD1, 6 bases. CDR1 is SGHDN, CDR2 FVKESK, per germline. V dropped 4 bases and J dropped 7 bases, with 17 bases sitting between them. The CDR3 spans 14 residues. In DNA, the CDR3 is TGTGCCAGCAGCCGAGGGACAAGGTTGGGGGAGCAGTACTTC. Translated: CASSRGTRLGEQYF. Using reference TRBV14 and TRBJ2-7 for the parts outside the CDR3, the full variable domain is EAGVTQFPSHSVIEKGQTVTLRCDPISGHDNLYWYRRVMGKEIKFLLHFVKESKQDESGMPNNRFLAERTGGTYSTLKVQPAELEDSGVYFCASSRGTRLGEQYFGPGTRLTVT.

This clonotype was found many times. The rearrangement links TRBV3-1 to TRBJ2-1; 7 positions agree with TRBD2. There are 17 residues in the CDR3. V was clipped by 4 bases and J by 7 bases; unmatched bases: 16. Germline assignment: CDR1 LGHDT and CDR2 YNNKEL (reference sequence). The CDR3 protein is CASSPLGGRVLVNEQFF. Here the CDR3 DNA reads TGTGCCAGCAGCCCCTTGGGTGGGAGGGTTCTTGTGAATGAGCAGTTCTTC.

This chain connects TRBV10-1 to TRBJ2-3; 7 bases are shared with TRBD1. The CDR3 totals 16 residues. Germline values: CDR1 WNHNN, CDR2 SYGVQD (reference sequence). V gave up 4 bases and J gave up 2 bases; unmatched junction bases: 9. This CDR3 is CASSARTGSNTDTQYF. CDR3 DNA sequence: TGCGCCAGCAGTGCCCGGACAGGCTCTAACACAGATACGCAGTATTTT.

Worth noting for this clonotype: One end of the junction is discordant with germline, which a read error may explain. The V call is TRBV23-1, the J call TRBJ2-6; D is possibly TRBD1 (5 bases). TRBV23-1 is treated as an ORF (open reading frame) with a function not yet certain. The CDR3 consists of 17 residues. The CDR3 region has the DNA TGCGCCAGCAGTCAACCCTTGATCGGCTCTGGGGCCAACGCCCTGACTTTC. Encoded protein: CASSQPLIGSGANALTF.

Comments on this clonotype: With a much larger clone just one base away, this may be a read error. The chain couples TRBV2 to TRBJ1-4; D unresolved. Germline V CDR1 and CDR2: SNHLY, FYNNEI. This CDR3 spans 14 amino acids. Trimming removed 7 bases at V and 5 bases at J, with 14 bases between. The CDR3 DNA reads as TGTGCCAGCACCCCAGGTTGGGAGAATGAAAAACTGTTTTTT. It specifies CASTPGWENEKLFF.

This clonotype was found many times. The chain joins TRBV27 to TRBJ2-7; 8 positions match TRBD2. There are 15 residues in the CDR3. CDR1 is MNHEY and CDR2 is SMNVEV in the germline V gene (reference sequence). V was pared by 5 bases and J by 7 bases, with 13 bases of the junction left unmatched. CDR3 sequence reads: CASSPDSGRMKEQYF. The CDR3 bases are TGTGCCAGCAGTCCAGACAGCGGGAGAATGAAAGAGCAGTACTTC.

This clonotype was counted only a few times. The chain carries TRBV5-1 and TRBJ2-4; TRBD2 agrees at 10 bases. This CDR3 region has 16 residues. Germline V CDR1 and CDR2: SGHRS, YFSETQ. V shed 2 bases, J shed 5 bases, and the junction held 7 bases outside the gene matches. CDR3 bases: TGCGCCAGCAGCTTAGTAAGCGGGAGGGCCCAAAACATTCAGTACTTC. It yields the protein CASSLVSGRAQNIQYF.

This chain uses TRBV20-1 with TRBJ1-2; TRBD1 aligns across 7 bases. CDR3 length equals 12 residues. In germline, CDR1 is DFQATT, CDR2 SNEGSKA (reference sequence). The V segment lost 5 bases and the J segment 4 bases; nucleotides outside the gene matches: 4. CDR3 loop: CSASGQIYGYTF. The CDR3 DNA sequence: TGCAGTGCTTCGGGACAGATCTATGGCTACACCTTC.

This clonotype was seen more than once but under ten times. The chain couples TRBV5-1 to TRBJ1-2; D gene unclear. The CDR3 loop spans 12 amino acids. Germline CDR1 SGHRS, CDR2 YFSETQ. The V gene lost 1 base and the J gene lost 5 bases, with 6 bases spanning the gap. CDR3 sequence reads: CASSLNDYGYTF. In DNA form, the CDR3 reads TGCGCCAGCAGCTTGAATGATTATGGCTACACCTTC. The full variable domain, rest sourced from reference TRBV5-1 and TRBJ1-2, is KAGVTQTPRYLIKTRGQQVTLSCSPISGHRSVSWYQQTPGQGLQFLFEYFSETQRNKGNFPGRFSGRQFSNSRSEMNVSTLELGDSALYLCASSLNDYGYTFGSGTRLTVV.